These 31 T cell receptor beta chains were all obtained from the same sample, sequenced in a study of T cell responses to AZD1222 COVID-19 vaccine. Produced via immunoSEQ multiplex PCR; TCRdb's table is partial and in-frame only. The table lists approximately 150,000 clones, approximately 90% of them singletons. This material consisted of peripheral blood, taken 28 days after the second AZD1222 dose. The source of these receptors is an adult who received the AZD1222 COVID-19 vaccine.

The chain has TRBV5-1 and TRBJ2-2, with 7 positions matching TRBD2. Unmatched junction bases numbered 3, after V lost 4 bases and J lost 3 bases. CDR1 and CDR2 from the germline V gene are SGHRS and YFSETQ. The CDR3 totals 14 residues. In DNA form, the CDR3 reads TGCGCCAGCAGCCGGGGGGTGGACACCGGGGAGCTGTTTTTT. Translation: CASSRGVDTGELFF.

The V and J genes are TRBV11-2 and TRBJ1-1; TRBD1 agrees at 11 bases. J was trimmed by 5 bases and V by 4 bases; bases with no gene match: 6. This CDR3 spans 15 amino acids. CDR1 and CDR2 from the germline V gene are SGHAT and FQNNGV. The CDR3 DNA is TGTGCCAGCAGCTCAAGGGACAGGGGGAGGACTGAAGCTTTCTTT. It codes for CASSSRDRGRTEAFF.

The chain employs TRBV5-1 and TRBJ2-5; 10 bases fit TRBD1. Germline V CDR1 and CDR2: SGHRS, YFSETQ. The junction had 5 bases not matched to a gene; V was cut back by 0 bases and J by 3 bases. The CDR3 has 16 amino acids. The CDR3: CASSLGGDRGEETQYF. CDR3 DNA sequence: TGCGCCAGCAGCTTGGGTGGGGACAGGGGAGAAGAGACCCAGTACTTC. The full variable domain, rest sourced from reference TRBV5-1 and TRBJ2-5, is KAGVTQTPRYLIKTRGQQVTLSCSPISGHRSVSWYQQTPGQGLQFLFEYFSETQRNKGNFPGRFSGRQFSNSRSEMNVSTLELGDSALYLCASSLGGDRGEETQYFGPGTRLLVL.

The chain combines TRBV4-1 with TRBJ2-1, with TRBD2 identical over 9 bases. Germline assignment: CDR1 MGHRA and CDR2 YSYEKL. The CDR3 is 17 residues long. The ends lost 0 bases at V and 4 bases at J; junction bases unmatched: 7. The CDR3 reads CASSQDPAGGLYNEQFF. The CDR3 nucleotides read TGCGCCAGCAGCCAAGATCCGGCGGGGGGGTTATACAATGAGCAGTTCTTC.

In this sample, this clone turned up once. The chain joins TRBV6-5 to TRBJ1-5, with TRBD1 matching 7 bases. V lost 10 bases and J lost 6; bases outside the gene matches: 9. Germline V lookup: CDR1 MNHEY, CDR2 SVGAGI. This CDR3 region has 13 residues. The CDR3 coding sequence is TGTGCCACCCTTCACAGGGGTGGTCAGCCCCAGCATTTT. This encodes CATLHRGGQPQHF.

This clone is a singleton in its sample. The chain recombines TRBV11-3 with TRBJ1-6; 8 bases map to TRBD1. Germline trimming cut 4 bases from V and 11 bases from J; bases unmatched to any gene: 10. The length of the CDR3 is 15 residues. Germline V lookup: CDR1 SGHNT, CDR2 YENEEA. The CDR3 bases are TGTGCCAGCAGCTCCTACCCGACAGGGGTAGCACCCCTCCACTTT. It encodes CASSSYPTGVAPLHF.

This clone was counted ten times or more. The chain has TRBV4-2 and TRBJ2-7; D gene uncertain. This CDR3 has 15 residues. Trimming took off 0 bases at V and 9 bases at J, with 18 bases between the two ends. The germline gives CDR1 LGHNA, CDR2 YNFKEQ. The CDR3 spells CASSQEEGTVTRQYF. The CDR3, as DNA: TGTGCCAGCAGCCAAGAGGAAGGTACAGTAACTCGGCAGTACTTC.

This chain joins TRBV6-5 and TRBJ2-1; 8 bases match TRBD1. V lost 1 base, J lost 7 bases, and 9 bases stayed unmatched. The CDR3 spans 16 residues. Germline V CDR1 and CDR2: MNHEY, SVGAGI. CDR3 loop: CASSYWTGFPANEQFF. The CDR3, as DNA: TGTGCCAGCAGTTACTGGACAGGGTTCCCCGCAAATGAGCAGTTCTTC.

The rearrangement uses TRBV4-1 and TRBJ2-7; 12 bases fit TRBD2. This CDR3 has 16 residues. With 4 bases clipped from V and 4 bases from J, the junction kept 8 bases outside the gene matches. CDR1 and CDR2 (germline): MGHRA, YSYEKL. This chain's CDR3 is CASSPRTSGILYEQYF. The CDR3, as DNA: TGCGCCAGCAGCCCCCGGACTAGCGGGATATTGTACGAGCAGTACTTC.

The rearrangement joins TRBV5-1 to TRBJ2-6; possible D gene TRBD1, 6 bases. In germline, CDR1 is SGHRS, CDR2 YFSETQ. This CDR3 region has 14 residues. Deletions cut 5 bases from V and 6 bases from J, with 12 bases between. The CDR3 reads CASRIQGEANVLTF. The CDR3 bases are TGCGCCAGCAGGATACAGGGAGAGGCCAACGTCCTGACTTTC.

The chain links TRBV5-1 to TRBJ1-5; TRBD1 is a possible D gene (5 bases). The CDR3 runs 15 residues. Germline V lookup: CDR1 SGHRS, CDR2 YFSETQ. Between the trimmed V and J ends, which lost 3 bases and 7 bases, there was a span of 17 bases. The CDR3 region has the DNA TGCGCCAGCAGCTCGGGAGGGGACCCATGGCAGCCCCAGCATTTT. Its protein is CASSSGGDPWQPQHF.

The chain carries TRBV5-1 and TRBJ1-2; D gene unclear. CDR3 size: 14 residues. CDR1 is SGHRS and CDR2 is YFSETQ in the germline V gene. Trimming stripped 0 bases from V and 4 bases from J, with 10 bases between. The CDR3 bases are TGCGCCAGCAGCTTGGAGTATCAGCCCTATGGCTACACCTTC. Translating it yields CASSLEYQPYGYTF.

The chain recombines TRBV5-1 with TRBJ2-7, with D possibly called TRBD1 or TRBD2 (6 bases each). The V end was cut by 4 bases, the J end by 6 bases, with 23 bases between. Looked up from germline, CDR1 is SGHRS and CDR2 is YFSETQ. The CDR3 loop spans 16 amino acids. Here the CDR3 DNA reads TGCGCCAGCAGCCCCTATGGGGGGCTTCAGCAGTCCGAGCAGTACTTC. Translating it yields CASSPYGGLQQSEQYF.

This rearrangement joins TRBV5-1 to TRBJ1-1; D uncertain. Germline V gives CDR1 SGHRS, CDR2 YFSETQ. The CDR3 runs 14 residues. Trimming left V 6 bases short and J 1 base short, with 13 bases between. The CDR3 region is CASNSFETNTEAFF. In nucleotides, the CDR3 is TGCGCCAGCAACTCTTTTGAGACGAACACTGAAGCTTTCTTT.

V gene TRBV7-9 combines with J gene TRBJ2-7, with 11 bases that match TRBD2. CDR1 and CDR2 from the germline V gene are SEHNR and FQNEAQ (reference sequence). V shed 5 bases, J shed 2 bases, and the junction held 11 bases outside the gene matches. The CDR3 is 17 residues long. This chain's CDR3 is CASSHSRTSGSTYEQYF. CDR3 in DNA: TGTGCCAGCAGCCACTCCCGGACTAGCGGGTCTACCTACGAGCAGTACTTC.

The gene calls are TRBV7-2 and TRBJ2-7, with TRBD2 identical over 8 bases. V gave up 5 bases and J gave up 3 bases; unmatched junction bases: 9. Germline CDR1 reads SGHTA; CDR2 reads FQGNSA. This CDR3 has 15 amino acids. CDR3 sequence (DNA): TGTGCCAGCAGCCCCCCGGGGGGGTCCCACTACGAGCAGTACTTC. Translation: CASSPPGGSHYEQYF.

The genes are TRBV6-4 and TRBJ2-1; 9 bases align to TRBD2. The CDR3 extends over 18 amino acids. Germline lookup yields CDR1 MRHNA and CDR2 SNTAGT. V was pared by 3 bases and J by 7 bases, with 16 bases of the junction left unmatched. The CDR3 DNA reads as TGTGCCAGCAGTGAAACCCCGGCTAGCGGGACCTCTTGGAATGAGCAGTTCTTC. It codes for CASSETPASGTSWNEQFF.

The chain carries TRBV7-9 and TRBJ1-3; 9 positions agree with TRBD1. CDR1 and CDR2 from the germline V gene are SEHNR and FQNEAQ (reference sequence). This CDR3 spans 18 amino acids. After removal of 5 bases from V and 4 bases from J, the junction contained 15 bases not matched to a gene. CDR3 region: CASSPAGRDRESGNTIYF. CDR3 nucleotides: TGTGCCAGCAGCCCGGCGGGTCGGGACAGGGAGTCCGGAAACACCATATATTTT.

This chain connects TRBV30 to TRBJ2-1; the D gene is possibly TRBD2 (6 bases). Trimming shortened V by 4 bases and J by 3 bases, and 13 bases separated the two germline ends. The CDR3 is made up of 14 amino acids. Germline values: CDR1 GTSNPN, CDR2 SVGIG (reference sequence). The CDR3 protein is CAWTSGTFYNEQFF. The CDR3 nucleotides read TGTGCCTGGACCTCCGGGACTTTCTACAATGAGCAGTTCTTC. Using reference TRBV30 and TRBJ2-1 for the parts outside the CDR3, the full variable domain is SQTIHQWPATLVQPVGSPLSLECTVEGTSNPNLYWYRQAAGRGLQLLFYSVGIGQISSEVPQNLSASRPQDRQFILSSKKLLLSDSGFYLCAWTSGTFYNEQFFGPGTRLTVL.

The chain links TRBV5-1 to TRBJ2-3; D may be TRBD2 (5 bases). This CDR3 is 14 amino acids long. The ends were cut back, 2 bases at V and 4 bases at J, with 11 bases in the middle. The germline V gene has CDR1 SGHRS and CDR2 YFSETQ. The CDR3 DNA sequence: TGCGCCAGCAGCTTCGGAGTAGCGTCAGATACGCAGTATTTT. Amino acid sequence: CASSFGVASDTQYF.

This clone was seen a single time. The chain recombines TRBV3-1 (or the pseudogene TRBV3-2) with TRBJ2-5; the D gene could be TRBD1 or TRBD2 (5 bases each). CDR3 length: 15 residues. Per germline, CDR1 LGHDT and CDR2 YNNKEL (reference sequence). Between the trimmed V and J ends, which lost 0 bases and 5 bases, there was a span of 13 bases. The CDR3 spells CASSQDSGPGETQYF. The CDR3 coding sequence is TGTGCCAGCAGCCAAGACTCGGGGCCCGGCGAGACCCAGTACTTC.

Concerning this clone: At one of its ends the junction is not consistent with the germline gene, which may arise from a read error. This CDR3 reads CARSEFGTGGNEQYF. CDR3 DNA sequence: TGTGCCCGGAGTGAGTTCGGGACAGGGGGTAACGAGCAGTACTTC. The J gene is TRBJ2-7, the V gene TRBV30; 11 bases match TRBD1. CDR1 is GTSNPN and CDR2 is SVGIG in the germline V gene (reference sequence). The CDR3 contains 15 residues.

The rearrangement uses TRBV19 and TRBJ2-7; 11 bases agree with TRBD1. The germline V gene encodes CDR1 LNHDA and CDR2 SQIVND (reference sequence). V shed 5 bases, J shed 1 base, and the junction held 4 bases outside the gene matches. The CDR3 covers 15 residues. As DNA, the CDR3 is TGTGCCAGTAGTTCCGGACAGGGGGCGTCCTACGAGCAGTACTTC. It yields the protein CASSSGQGASYEQYF. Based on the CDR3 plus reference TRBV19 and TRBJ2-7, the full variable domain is DGGITQSPKYLFRKEGQNVTLSCEQNLNHDAMYWYRQDPGQGLRLIYYSQIVNDFQKGDIAEGYSVSREKKESFPLTVTSAQKNPTAFYLCASSSGQGASYEQYFGPGTRLTVT.

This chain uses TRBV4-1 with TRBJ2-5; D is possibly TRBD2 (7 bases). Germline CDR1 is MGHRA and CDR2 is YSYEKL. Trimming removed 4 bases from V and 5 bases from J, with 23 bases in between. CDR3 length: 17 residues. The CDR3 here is CASSPLEGGAVGETQYF. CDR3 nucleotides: TGCGCCAGCAGCCCACTGGAAGGGGGGGCGGTTGGGGAGACCCAGTACTTC.

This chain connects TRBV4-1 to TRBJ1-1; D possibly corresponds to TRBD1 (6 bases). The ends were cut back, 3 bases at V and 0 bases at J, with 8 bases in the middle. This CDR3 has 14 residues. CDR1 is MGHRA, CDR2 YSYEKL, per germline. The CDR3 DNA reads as TGCGCCAGCAGCCAGGGACACCTGAACACTGAAGCTTTCTTT. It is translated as CASSQGHLNTEAFF.

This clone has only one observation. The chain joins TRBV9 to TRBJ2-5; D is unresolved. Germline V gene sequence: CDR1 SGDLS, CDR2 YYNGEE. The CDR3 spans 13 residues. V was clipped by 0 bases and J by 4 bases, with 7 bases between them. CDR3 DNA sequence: TGTGCCAGCAGCGTAGCGCCCGGAGAGACCCAGTACTTC. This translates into CASSVAPGETQYF.

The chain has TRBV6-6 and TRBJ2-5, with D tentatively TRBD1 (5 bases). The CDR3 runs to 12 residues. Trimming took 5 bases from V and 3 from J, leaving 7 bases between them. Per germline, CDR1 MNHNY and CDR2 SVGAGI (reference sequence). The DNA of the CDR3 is TGTGCCAGCAGTCAGACAGAAGAGACCCAGTACTTC. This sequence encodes CASSQTEETQYF.

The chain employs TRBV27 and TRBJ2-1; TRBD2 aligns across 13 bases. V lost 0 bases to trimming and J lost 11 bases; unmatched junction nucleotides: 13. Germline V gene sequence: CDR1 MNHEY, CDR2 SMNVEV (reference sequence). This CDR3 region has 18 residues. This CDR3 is CASSLSPLLRLAGGKQFF. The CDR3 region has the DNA TGTGCCAGCAGTTTATCACCATTGCTTAGACTAGCGGGGGGTAAGCAGTTCTTC.

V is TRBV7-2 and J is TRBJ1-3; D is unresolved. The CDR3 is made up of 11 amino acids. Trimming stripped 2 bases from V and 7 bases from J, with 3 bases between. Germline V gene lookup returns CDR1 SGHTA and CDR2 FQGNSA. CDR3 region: CASSLQNTIYF. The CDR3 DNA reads TGTGCCAGCAGCTTACAGAACACCATATATTTT.

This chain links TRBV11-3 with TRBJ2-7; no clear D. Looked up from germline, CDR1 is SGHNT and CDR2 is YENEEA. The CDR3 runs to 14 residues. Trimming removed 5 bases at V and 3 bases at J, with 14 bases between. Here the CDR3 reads CASSPALEFYEQYF. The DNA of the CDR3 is TGTGCCAGCAGCCCCGCGTTGGAGTTCTACGAGCAGTACTTC.

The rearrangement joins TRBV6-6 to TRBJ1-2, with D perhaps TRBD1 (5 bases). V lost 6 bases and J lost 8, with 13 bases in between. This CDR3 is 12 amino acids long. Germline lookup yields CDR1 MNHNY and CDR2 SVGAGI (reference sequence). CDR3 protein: CASRPEGQGYTF. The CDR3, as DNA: TGTGCCAGCAGACCCGAGGGGCAAGGCTACACCTTC.